The clone carrying this TCR beta chain was observed many times. TCRdb reprocessed the 5' RACE reads via MiXCR and lists one record per CDR3 protein. Here the sample spans some 250,000 distinct CDR3 sequences, approximately 11% being singletons. The source of the sample is a study of CD8 T cells in ankylosing spondylitis. CDR1 is MGHDK and CDR2 is SYGVNS in the germline V gene. This CDR3 has 12 residues. With 7 bases removed from V and 8 bases from J, the gap between germline ends came to 14 bases. The sequenced sample consisted of blood, either unsorted or a sorted T cell fraction (not recorded which). This clonotype originated in a male donor with ankylosing spondylitis or in good health (not recorded which). This chain connects TRBV25-1 to TRBJ1-1, with a possible D match to TRBD1 (5 bases). The CDR3: CASTPGGVEAFF. CDR3 DNA: TGTGCCAGCACCCCGGGAGGGGTCGAAGCTTTCTTT.